Below, one T cell receptor (beta chain) is given with its context. The V gene's germline CDR1 is DFQATT and CDR2 SNEGSKA (reference sequence). V shed 7 bases and J shed 2 bases, with 11 bases lying between them. The CDR3 contains 12 residues. The data derive from a study of CD8 T cells in Susac syndrome. It was with random hexamers that about 0.45 to 1 ug RNA was reverse transcribed. TCRdb redid the calling of the immunoSEQ multiplex PCR reads with MiXCR, one entry per CDR3 protein. The sample consists of over 70,000 distinct CDR3 sequences, about 95% of them appearing once. The TEMRA cells underwent FACS enrichment, while the CD8+ and CD4+ T cells underwent negative isolation.

The source material was CD8+ T cells from PBMCs. This TCR was sampled from a human donor with Susac syndrome. The chain combines TRBV20-1 with TRBJ1-1, with D possibly being TRBD1 (5 bases). The CDR3 bases are TGCAGTGGGACCACAGGAAACACTGAAGCTTTCTTT. Encoded protein: CSGTTGNTEAFF.